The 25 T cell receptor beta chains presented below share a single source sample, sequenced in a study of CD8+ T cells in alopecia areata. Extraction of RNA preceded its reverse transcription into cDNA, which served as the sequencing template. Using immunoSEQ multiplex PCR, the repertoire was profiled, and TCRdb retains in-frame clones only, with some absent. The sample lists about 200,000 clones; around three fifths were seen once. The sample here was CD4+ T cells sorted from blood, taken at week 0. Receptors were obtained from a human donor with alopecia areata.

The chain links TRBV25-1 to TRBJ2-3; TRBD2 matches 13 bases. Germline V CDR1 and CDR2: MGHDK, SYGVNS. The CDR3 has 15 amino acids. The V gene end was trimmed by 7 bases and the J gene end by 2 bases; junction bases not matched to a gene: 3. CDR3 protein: CASTGLAGVTDTQYF. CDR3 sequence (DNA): TGTGCCAGCACCGGACTAGCGGGGGTCACAGATACGCAGTATTTT. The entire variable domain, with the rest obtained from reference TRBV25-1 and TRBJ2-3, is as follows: EADIYQTPRYLVIGTGKKITLECSQTMGHDKMYWYQQDPGMELHLIHYSYGVNSTEKGDLSSESTVSRIRTEHFPLTLESARPSHTSQYLCASTGLAGVTDTQYFGPGTRLTVL.

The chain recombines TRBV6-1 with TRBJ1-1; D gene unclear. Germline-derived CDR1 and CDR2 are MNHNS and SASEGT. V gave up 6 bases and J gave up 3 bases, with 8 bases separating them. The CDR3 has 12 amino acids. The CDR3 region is CASRSGDTEAFF. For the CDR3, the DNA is TGTGCCAGCAGGAGCGGGGACACTGAAGCTTTCTTT.

CDR3 DNA sequence: TGTGCCAGCCGAGGGGCGGCTAACTATGGCTACACCTTC. It encodes CASRGAANYGYTF. The V gene is TRBV19, the J gene TRBJ1-2, with D possibly being TRBD1 (5 bases). Germline loops: CDR1 LNHDA, CDR2 SQIVND (reference sequence). This CDR3 contains 13 residues. V lost 9 bases and J 0 bases, leaving 11 bases between the germline ends.

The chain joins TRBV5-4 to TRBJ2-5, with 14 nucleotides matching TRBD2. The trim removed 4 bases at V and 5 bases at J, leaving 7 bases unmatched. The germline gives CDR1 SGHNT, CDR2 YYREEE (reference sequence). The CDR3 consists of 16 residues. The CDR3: CASSTTSGRARETQYF. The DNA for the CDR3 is TGTGCCAGCAGCACGACTAGCGGGAGGGCCCGGGAGACCCAGTACTTC.

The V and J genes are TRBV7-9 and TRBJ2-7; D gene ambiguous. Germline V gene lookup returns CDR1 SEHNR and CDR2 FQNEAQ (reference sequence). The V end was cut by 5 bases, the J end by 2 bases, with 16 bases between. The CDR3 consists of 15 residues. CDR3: CASSPPLTVPYEQYF. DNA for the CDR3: TGTGCCAGCAGCCCCCCGTTGACGGTGCCCTACGAGCAGTACTTC.

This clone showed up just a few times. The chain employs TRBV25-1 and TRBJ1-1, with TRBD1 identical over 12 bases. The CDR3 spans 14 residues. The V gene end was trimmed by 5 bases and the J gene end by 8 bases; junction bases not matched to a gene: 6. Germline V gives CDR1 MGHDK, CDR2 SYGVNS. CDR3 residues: CASSPRGQGAEAFF. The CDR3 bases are TGTGCCAGCAGTCCCCGGGGACAGGGGGCGGAAGCTTTCTTT.

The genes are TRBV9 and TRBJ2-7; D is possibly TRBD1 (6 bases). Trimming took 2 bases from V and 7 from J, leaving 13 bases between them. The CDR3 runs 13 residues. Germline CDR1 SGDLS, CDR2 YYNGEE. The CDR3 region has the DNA TGTGCCAGCAGCGTCAGATCCCAGGGGGAGCAGTACTTC. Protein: CASSVRSQGEQYF.

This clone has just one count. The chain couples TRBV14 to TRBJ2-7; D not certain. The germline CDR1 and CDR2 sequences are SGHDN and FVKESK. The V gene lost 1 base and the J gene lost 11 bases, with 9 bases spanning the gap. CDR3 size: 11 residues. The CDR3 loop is CASSQGPWEYF. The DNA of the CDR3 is TGTGCCAGCAGCCAAGGCCCTTGGGAGTACTTC.

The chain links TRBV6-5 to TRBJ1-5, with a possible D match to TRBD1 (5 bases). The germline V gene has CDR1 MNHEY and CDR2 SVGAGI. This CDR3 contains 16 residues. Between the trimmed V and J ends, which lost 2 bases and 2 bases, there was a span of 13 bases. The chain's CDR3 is CASSYGAAGGNQPQHF. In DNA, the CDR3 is TGTGCCAGCAGTTACGGGGCAGCGGGAGGCAATCAGCCCCAGCATTTT.

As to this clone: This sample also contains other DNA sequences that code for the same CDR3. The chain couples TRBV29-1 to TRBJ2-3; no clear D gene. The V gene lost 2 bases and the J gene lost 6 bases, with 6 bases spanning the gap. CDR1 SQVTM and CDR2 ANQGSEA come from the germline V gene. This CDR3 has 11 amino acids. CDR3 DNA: TGCAGCGTTGAACGGGCCGATACGCAGTATTTT. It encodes CSVERADTQYF.

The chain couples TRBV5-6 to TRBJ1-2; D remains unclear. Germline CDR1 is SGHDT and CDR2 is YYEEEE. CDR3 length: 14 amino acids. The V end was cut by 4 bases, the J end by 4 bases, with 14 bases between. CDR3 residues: CASSREGPSYGYTF. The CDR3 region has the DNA TGTGCCAGCAGCCGAGAGGGCCCTTCCTATGGCTACACCTTC.

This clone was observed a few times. In nucleotides, the CDR3 is TGCAGCGTTTTTCGACAGGGGGGGACTGAAGCTTTCTTT. Translated: CSVFRQGGTEAFF. The genes are TRBV29-1 and TRBJ1-1, with 9 bases that match TRBD1. With V trimmed by 5 bases and J by 5 bases, 6 bases remained unmatched. This CDR3 region has 13 residues. Germline lookup yields CDR1 SQVTM and CDR2 ANQGSEA.

In DNA form, the CDR3 reads TGTGCCAGCAGCGTAGGACCCGACCGGAATGAGCAGTTCTTC. Residues: CASSVGPDRNEQFF. V gene TRBV9 combines with J gene TRBJ2-1; the D is unclear. The CDR3 length is 14 residues. Deletions cut 0 bases from V and 7 bases from J, with 11 bases between. CDR1 is SGDLS, CDR2 YYNGEE, per germline.

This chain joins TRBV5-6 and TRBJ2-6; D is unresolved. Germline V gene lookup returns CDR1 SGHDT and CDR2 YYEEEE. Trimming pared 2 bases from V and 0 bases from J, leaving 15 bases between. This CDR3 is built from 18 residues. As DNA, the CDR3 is TGTGCCAGCAGCTTTTTGAAGGGTACCACCTCTGGGGCCAACGTCCTGACTTTC. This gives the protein CASSFLKGTTSGANVLTF.

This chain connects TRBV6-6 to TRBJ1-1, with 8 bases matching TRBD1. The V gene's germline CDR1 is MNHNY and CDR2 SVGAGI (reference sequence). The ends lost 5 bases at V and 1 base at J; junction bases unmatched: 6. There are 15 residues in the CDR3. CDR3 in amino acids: CASSRRTGSNTEAFF. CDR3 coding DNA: TGTGCCAGCAGTCGCCGGACAGGGTCGAACACTGAAGCTTTCTTT.

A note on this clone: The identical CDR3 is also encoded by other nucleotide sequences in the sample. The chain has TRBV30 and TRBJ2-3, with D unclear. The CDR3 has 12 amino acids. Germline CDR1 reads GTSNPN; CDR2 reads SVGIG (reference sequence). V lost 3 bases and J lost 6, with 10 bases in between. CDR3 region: CAWSPWADTQYF. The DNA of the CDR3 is TGTGCCTGGAGCCCCTGGGCGGATACGCAGTATTTT.

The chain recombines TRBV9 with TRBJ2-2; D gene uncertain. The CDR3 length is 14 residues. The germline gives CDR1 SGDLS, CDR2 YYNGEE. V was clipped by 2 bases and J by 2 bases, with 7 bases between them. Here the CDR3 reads CASSVWENTGELFF. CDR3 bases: TGTGCCAGCAGCGTCTGGGAAAACACCGGGGAGCTGTTTTTT.

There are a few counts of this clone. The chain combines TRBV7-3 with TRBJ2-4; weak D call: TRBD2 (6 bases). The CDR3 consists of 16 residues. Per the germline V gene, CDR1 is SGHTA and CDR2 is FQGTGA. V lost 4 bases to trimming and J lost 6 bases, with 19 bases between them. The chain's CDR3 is CASSSGGYPEGNIQYF. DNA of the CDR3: TGTGCCAGCAGCTCTGGGGGGTACCCCGAGGGAAACATTCAGTACTTC.

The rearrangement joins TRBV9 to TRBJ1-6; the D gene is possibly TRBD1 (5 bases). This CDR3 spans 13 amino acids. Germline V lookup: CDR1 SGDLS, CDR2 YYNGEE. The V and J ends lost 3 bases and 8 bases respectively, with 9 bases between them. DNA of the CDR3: TGTGCCAGCAGCGGGACATTTGATTCACCCCTCCACTTT. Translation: CASSGTFDSPLHF. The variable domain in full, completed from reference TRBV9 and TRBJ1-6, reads DSGVTQTPKHLITATGQRVTLRCSPRSGDLSVYWYQQSLDQGLQFLIQYYNGEERAKGNILERFSAQQFPDLHSELNLSSLELGDSALYFCASSGTFDSPLHFGNGTRLTVT.

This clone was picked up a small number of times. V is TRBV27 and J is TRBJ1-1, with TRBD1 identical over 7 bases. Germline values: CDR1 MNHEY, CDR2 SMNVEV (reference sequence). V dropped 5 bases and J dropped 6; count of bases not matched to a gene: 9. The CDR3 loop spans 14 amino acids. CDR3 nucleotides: TGTGCCAGCAGTCGCGGGACAGTCCCAGCTGAAGCTTTCTTT. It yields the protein CASSRGTVPAEAFF.

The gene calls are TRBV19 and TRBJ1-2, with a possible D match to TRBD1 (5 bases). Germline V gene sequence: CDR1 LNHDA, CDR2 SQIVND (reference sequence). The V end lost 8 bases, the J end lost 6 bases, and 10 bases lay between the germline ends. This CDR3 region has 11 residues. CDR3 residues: CASAIRDGYTF. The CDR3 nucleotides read TGTGCCAGTGCGATCAGGGATGGCTACACCTTC.

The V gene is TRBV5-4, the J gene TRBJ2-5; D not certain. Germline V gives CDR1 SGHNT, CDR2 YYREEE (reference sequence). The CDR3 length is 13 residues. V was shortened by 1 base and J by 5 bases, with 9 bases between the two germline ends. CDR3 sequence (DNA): TGTGCCAGCAGCTTGTACCCAGAGGAGACCCAGTACTTC. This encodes CASSLYPEETQYF.

The DNA of the CDR3 is TGCGCCAGCAGCTTGGATGGGACAGGGAATCAGCCCCAGCATTTT. Its translation is CASSLDGTGNQPQHF. This chain connects TRBV5-1 to TRBJ1-5; 9 bases agree with TRBD1. The CDR3 extends over 15 amino acids. Germline trimming cut 0 bases from V and 4 bases from J; bases unmatched to any gene: 2. CDR1 is SGHRS and CDR2 is YFSETQ in the germline V gene.

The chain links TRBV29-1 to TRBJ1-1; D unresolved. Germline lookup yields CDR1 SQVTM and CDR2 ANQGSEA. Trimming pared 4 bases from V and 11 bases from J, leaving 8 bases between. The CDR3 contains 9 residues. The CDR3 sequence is CSVGMGAFF. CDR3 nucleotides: TGCAGCGTTGGGATGGGTGCTTTCTTT.

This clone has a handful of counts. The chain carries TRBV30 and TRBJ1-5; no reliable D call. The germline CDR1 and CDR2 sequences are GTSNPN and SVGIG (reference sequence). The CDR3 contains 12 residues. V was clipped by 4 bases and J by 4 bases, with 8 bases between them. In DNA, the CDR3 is TGTGCCTGGACGATGGGAAATCAGCCCCAGCATTTT. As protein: CAWTMGNQPQHF. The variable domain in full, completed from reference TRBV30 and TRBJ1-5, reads SQTIHQWPATLVQPVGSPLSLECTVEGTSNPNLYWYRQAAGRGLQLLFYSVGIGQISSEVPQNLSASRPQDRQFILSSKKLLLSDSGFYLCAWTMGNQPQHFGDGTRLSIL.